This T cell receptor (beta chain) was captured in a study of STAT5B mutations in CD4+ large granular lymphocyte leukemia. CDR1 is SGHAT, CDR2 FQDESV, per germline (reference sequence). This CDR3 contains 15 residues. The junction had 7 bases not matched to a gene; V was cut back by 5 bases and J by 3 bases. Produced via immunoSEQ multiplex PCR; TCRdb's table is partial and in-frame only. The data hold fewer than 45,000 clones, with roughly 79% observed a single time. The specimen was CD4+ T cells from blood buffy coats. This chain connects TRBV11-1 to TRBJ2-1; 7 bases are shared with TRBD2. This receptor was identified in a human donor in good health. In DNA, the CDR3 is TGTGCCAGCAGCGCGGGAGACTATCACTACAATGAGCAGTTCTTC. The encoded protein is CASSAGDYHYNEQFF.